The sequence of this T cell receptor beta chain was determined in a study of cytomegalovirus exposure and HLA in healthy donors. Overall study context: A data release that came early held approximately 92 million unique TCRs from HLA-typed donors.

From germline, CDR1 is MNHEY and CDR2 SMNVEV (reference sequence). The junction had 10 bases not matched to a gene; V was cut back by 8 bases and J by 2 bases. This CDR3 spans 15 amino acids. The PCR had 60 Vbeta and 13 Jbeta primers. How the authors handled the data: Later analysis identified tens of millions of unique TCR beta chains, 10 million to 12 million shared. Sequenced by immunoSEQ multiplex PCR; TCRdb stores in-frame clones only, minus some. That table supplies the V and J calls and clone size; D and trimming were determined from the DNA. The sample consists of more than 65,000 clones, under 70% of them appearing once. This clone was observed once.

This sequence was found in a woman between 50 and 59 years old in good health and CMV-seropositive. The chain uses TRBV27 and TRBJ2-7; TRBD1 matches 9 bases. Source material: PBMCs. CDR3 DNA: TGTGCCAGCCTATCCCGGGACAGGGCCCCCTACGAGCAGTACTTC. Protein product: CASLSRDRAPYEQYF.